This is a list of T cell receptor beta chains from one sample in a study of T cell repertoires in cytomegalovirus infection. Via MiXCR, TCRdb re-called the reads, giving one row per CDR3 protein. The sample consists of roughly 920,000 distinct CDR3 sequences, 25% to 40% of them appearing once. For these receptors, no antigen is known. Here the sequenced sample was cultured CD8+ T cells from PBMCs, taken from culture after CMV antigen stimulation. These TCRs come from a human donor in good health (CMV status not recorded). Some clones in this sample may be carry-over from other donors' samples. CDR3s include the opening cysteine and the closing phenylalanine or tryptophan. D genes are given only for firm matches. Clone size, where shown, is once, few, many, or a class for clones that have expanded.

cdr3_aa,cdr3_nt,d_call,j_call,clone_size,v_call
CASSGTGITTGANVLTF,TGTGCCAGCAGTGGGACAGGGATTACGACGGGGGCCAACGTCCTGACTTTC,TRBD1,TRBJ2-6,many,TRBV6-1
CASSDRGVLDSPLHF,TGTGCCAGCAGCGATAGGGGGGTATTGGATTCACCCCTCCACTTT,.,TRBJ1-6,.,TRBV6-1
CATDRGMDYGYTF,TGTGCCACCGACAGGGGGATGGACTATGGCTACACCTTC,TRBD1,TRBJ1-2,.,TRBV6-2/TRBV6-3
CASSRDWGNEKLFF,TGTGCCAGCAGTCGTGACTGGGGTAATGAAAAACTGTTTTTT,.,TRBJ1-4,.,TRBV2
CASSHQETNYEQYF,TGTGCCAGCAGTCACCAGGAGACCAACTACGAGCAGTACTTC,.,TRBJ2-7,.,TRBV12-3/TRBV12-4
CASSSGTASTGELFF,TGTGCCAGCAGCTCCGGGACAGCCTCTACCGGGGAGCTGTTTTTT,TRBD1,TRBJ2-2,.,TRBV11-1
CASSFYLGGDQETQYF,TGTGCCAGCAGCTTCTATCTCGGGGGGGACCAAGAGACCCAGTACTTC,TRBD2,TRBJ2-5,few,TRBV5-6
CASSTTGHGYTF,TGTGCCAGCAGCACGACAGGGCATGGCTACACCTTC,TRBD1,TRBJ1-2,.,TRBV28
CASSFPEGIVLYNEQFF,TGTGCCAGCAGCTTTCCCGAGGGTATAGTGTTATACAATGAGCAGTTCTTC,.,TRBJ2-1,few,TRBV7-9
CASSQDGAGVQETQYF,TGCGCCAGCAGCCAAGACGGAGCGGGGGTCCAAGAGACCCAGTACTTC,TRBD2,TRBJ2-5,few,TRBV4-1
CASSLRLGGWEQYF,TGTGCCAGCAGCTTACGCTTAGGGGGCTGGGAGCAGTACTTC,TRBD1,TRBJ2-7,many,TRBV7-6
CASSLARTTGDTGELFF,TGTGCCAGCAGTTTAGCCCGGACTACCGGGGACACCGGGGAGCTGTTTTTT,.,TRBJ2-2,.,TRBV12-3/TRBV12-4
CASSSLAGGPWDEQFF,TGTGCCAGCAGCTCCTTAGCGGGGGGGCCATGGGATGAGCAGTTCTTC,TRBD2,TRBJ2-1,many,TRBV7-3
CASRVTAGTSYNEQFF,TGTGCCAGTAGAGTTACAGCGGGAACTTCCTACAATGAGCAGTTCTTC,TRBD2,TRBJ2-1,.,TRBV19
CASSPGPESTDTQYF,TGCGCCAGCAGCCCCGGGCCGGAAAGCACAGATACGCAGTATTTT,.,TRBJ2-3,few,TRBV4-1
CASSLRTGESAEQYF,TGTGCCAGCAGCTTGAGGACAGGGGAAAGCGCCGAGCAGTACTTC,TRBD1,TRBJ2-7,.,TRBV5-3
CSVEWGRKDRELFF,TGCAGCGTTGAATGGGGGAGGAAGGACCGGGAGCTGTTTTTT,.,TRBJ2-2,few,TRBV29-1
CASSQDLDPYSNQPQHF,TGTGCCAGCAGCCAAGATTTGGACCCCTATAGCAATCAGCCCCAGCATTTT,.,TRBJ1-5,.,TRBV3-1
CASSYSDQPLHF,TGTGCCAGCAGTTACTCCGACCAACCCCTCCACTTT,.,TRBJ1-6,.,TRBV6-6
CASSTTGEKLFF,TGTGCCAGCAGCACGACGGGGGAAAAACTGTTTTTT,.,TRBJ1-4,many,TRBV7-2
CASKTFNGDTSTDTQYF,TGTGCCAGCAAAACATTCAACGGGGATACTAGCACAGATACGCAGTATTTT,.,TRBJ2-3,few,TRBV27
CASSWGQISEKLFF,TGTGCCAGCAGCTGGGGTCAGATCAGTGAAAAACTGTTTTTT,.,TRBJ1-4,many,TRBV7-8
CASSFVGGGAEAFF,TGTGCCAGCAGCTTTGTAGGGGGCGGGGCTGAAGCTTTCTTT,TRBD1,TRBJ1-1,few,TRBV7-9
CASSFASNTEAFF,TGTGCCAGCAGTTTTGCCTCGAACACTGAAGCTTTCTTT,.,TRBJ1-1,few,TRBV6-5
CASSSPRQPAEQFF,TGTGCCAGCAGTTCGCCTCGCCAGCCCGCTGAGCAGTTCTTC,.,TRBJ2-1,.,TRBV27
CASSYGYQETQYF,TGTGCCAGCAGTTACGGGTACCAAGAGACCCAGTACTTC,.,TRBJ2-5,many,TRBV6-2/TRBV6-3
CASRSSRDVRRGEWGGSYNEQFF,TGTGCCAGCAGGTCCAGCAGGGACGTCAGGAGGGGGGAATGGGGGGGCTCCTACAATGAGCAGTTCTTC,.,TRBJ2-1,.,TRBV6-4